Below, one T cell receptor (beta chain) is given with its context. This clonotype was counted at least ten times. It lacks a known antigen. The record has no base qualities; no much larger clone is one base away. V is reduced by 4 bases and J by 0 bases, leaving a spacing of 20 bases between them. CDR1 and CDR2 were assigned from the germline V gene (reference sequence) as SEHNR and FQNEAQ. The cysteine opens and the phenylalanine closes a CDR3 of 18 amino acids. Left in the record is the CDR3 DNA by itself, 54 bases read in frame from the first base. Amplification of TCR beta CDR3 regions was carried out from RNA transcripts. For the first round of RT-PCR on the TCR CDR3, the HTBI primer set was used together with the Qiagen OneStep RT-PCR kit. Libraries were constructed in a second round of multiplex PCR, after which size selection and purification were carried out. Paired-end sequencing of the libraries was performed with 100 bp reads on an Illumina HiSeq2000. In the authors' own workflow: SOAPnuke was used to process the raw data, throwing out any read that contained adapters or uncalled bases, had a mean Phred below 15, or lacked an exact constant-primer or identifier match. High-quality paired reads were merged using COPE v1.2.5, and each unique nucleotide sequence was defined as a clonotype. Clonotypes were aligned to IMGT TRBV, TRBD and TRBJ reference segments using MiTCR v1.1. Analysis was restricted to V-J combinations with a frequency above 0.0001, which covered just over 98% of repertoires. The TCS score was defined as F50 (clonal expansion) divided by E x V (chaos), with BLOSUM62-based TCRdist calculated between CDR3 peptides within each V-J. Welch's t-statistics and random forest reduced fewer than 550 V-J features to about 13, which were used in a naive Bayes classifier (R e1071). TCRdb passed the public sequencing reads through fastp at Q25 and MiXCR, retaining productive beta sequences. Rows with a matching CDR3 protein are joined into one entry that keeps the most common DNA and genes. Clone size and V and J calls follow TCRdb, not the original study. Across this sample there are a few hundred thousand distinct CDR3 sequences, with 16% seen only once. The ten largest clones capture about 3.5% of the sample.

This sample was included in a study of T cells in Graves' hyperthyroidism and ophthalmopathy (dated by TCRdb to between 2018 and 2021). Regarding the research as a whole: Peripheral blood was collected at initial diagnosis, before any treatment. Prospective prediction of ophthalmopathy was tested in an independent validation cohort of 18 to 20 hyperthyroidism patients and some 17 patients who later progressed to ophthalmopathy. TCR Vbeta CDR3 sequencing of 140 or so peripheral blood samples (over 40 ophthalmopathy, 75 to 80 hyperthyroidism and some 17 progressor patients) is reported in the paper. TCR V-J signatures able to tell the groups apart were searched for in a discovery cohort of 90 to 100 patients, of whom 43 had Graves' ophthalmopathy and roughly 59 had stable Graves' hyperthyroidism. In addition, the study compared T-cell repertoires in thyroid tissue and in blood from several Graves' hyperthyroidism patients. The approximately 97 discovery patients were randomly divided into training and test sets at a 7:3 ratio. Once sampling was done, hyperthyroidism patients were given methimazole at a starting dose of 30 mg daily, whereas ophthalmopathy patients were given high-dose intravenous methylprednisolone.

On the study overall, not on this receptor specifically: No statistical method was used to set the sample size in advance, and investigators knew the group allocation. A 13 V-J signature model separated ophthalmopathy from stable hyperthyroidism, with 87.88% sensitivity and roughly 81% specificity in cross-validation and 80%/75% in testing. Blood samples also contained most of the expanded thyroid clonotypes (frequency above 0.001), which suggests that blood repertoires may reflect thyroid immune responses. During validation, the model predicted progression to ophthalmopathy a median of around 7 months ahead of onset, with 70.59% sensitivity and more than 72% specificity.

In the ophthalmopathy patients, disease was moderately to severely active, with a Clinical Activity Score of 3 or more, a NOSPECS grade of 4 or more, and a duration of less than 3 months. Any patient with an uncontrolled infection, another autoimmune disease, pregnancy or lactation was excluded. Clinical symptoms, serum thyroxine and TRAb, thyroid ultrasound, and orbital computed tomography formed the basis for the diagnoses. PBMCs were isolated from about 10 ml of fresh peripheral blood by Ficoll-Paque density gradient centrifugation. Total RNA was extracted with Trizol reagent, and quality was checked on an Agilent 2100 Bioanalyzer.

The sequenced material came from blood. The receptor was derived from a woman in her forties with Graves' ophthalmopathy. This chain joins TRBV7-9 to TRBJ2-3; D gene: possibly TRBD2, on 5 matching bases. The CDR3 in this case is CASSSPLNSGRSTDTQYF. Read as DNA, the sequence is TGTGCCAGCAGCTCACCCCTGAACAGCGGCCGTAGCACAGATACGCAGTATTTT.